This T cell receptor (beta chain) stems from a study of Ad26.COV2.S vaccination and SARS-CoV-2 variants. Overall study: Ad26.COV2.S given intramuscularly, once or twice 56 days apart.

Described treatment: around 19 received Ad26.COV2.S at low or high dose, single or two shots; about 5 received placebo; per-sample allocation not given. It was on day 63 after the first vaccine or placebo injection that samples were taken. As its vector, the vaccine had Ad26, which expressed Wuhan-strain SARS-CoV-2 spike. Data came from immunoSEQ multiplex PCR; TCRdb stores just in-frame clones and leaves some out. The data show some 450,000 clones, with around 91% seen just once and about 4.4% held by the top ten. The CDR3 totals 16 residues. The chain has TRBV21-1 and TRBJ2-7; the DNA was not used to check the table's D call, TRBD2. TRBV21-1 is termed a pseudogene. The TCR comes from a person between 18 and 65 years old who received the Ad26.COV2.S COVID-19 vaccine or a placebo. Sequenced material: peripheral blood, taken in a trial of Ad26.COV2.S vaccine versus placebo. For the CDR3, the DNA is TGTGCCAGCAGCACCTGGCTAGCGGGAGCCTCCTACGAGCAGTACTTC. Translated, it gives CASSTWLAGASYEQYF.